This passage covers 9 T cell receptor beta chains from one sample sequenced in a study of beta chain features in type 1 diabetes. Study-level points and caveats: When Type 1 diabetes patients were examined, their TCRB CDR3s proved moderately but significantly shorter in all four CD4+ subsets.

The sequenced template was cDNA made from the entire isolated RNA. TCRdb's copy holds only in-frame clones and misses some; the assay was immunoSEQ multiplex PCR. The sample lists 55,000 to 80,000 clones, about 50% seen once, with about 0.74% in the top ten. These receptors' antigens are unknown. The sample comprised central memory CD4+ T cells from blood. The receptor source for this set is a man aged 30 to 39 with type 1 diabetes.

This sequence joins TRBV7-6 and TRBJ2-1, with a weak D call TRBD2 (5 bases). Trimming removed 2 bases at V and 4 bases at J, with 12 bases between. The CDR3 spans 15 residues. Germline assignment: CDR1 SGHVS and CDR2 FNYEAQ. CDR3: CASSLTGIPYNEQFF. CDR3 in DNA: TGTGCCAGCAGCTTAACCGGGATTCCTTACAATGAGCAGTTCTTC.

The chain joins TRBV5-1 to TRBJ1-1; perhaps TRBD1 as D (6 bases). V lost 4 bases, J lost 1 base, and 17 bases lay in between. Per germline, CDR1 SGHRS and CDR2 YFSETQ. The CDR3 has 16 amino acids. CDR3: CASSQRYREGNTEAFF. The CDR3, as DNA: TGCGCCAGCAGCCAACGGTACAGGGAGGGGAACACTGAAGCTTTCTTT.

The V gene is TRBV7-8, the J gene TRBJ1-2; the D gene is possibly TRBD1 (6 bases). Germline V gene lookup returns CDR1 SGHVS and CDR2 FQNEAQ. V was clipped by 5 bases and J by 0 bases, with 22 bases between them. The CDR3 consists of 18 residues. CDR3 DNA: TGTGCCAGCAGCCCTCACTTTGGTAGCAGGGGCGCTAACTATGGCTACACCTTC. This sequence encodes CASSPHFGSRGANYGYTF.

In its sample, this clone was seen a few times. This chain joins TRBV7-2 and TRBJ1-4; no reliable D call. Germline V gene data show CDR1 as SGHTA and CDR2 as FQGNSA. CDR3 length: 13 residues. The ends were cut back, 7 bases at V and 3 bases at J, with 9 bases in the middle. CDR3 DNA: TGTGCCAGCACCCCTAGAGCTAATGAAAAACTGTTTTTT. Its protein is CASTPRANEKLFF.

There are a few counts of this clone. The rearrangement links TRBV21-1 to TRBJ2-3; the tabulated D call, TRBD1, remains unverified against the DNA. TRBV21-1 is labeled a pseudogene. This CDR3 region has 16 residues. Written as DNA, the CDR3 is TGTGCCAGCAGCAACCACTTACCCTCCGGAAGGGGTACGCAGTATTTT. This translates into CASSNHLPSGRGTQYF.

CDR3 coding DNA: TGTGCCAGCAGCTTACTTGCTAGCGGTTCCGAGCAGTACTTC. It codes for CASSLLASGSEQYF. This sequence joins TRBV7-2 and TRBJ2-7, with 7 nucleotides matching TRBD2. V lost 2 bases, J lost 6 bases, and 7 bases stayed unmatched. Germline-derived CDR1 and CDR2 are SGHTA and FQGNSA. CDR3 length: 14 residues.

This clone was detected a few times. This chain uses TRBV10-3 with TRBJ2-2; 7 bases agree with TRBD2. The V gene's germline CDR1 is ENHRY and CDR2 SYGVKD. Trimming cost V 4 bases and J 3 bases; bases outside gene matches: 8. The CDR3 is 16 residues long. CDR3 region: CAISGSRAGDTGELFF. CDR3 DNA: TGTGCCATCAGTGGTAGTCGGGCGGGAGACACCGGGGAGCTGTTTTTT.

V and J are TRBV6-5 and TRBJ2-7, with TRBD2 matching over 10 bases. Germline trimming cut 6 bases from V and 7 bases from J; bases unmatched to any gene: 12. CDR1 is MNHEY and CDR2 is SVGAGI in the germline V gene. The CDR3 is 15 residues long. CDR3 protein: CASRVKAGGPGEQYF. The CDR3 nucleotides read TGTGCCAGCAGGGTAAAAGCGGGAGGGCCAGGAGAGCAGTACTTC.

This clone was recorded a few times. The chain carries TRBV5-6 and TRBJ2-5, with a tentative D call TRBD1 (6 bases). V was pared by 4 bases and J by 5 bases, with 15 bases between. Per the germline V gene, CDR1 is SGHDT and CDR2 is YYEEEE. The CDR3 covers 14 residues. CDR3: CASSPRTVRETQYF. The CDR3 nucleotides read TGTGCCAGCAGCCCGCGGACAGTCCGTGAGACCCAGTACTTC.